What follows are 27 T cell receptor beta chains derived from one specimen sequenced in a study of blood T cell repertoires in COVID-19. TCRdb's copy holds only in-frame clones and misses some; the assay was immunoSEQ multiplex PCR. Here the sample spans around 270,000 clones, around 82% being singletons. Sequencing used peripheral blood. These receptors were collected from a person aged 65-85 years with COVID-19, enrolled during active disease.

This chain joins TRBV7-2 and TRBJ1-5, with a possible D match to TRBD1 (5 bases). Germline lookup yields CDR1 SGHTA and CDR2 FQGNSA. There are 17 residues in the CDR3. Trimming took 3 bases from V and 0 from J, leaving 15 bases between them. The CDR3 here is CASSLRGGRPSNQPQHF. DNA of the CDR3: TGTGCCAGCAGCTTGCGGGGGGGGAGGCCTAGCAATCAGCCCCAGCATTTT.

This chain links TRBV2 with TRBJ2-2, with D unclear. Germline V lookup: CDR1 SNHLY, CDR2 FYNNEI. V was clipped by 8 bases and J by 3 bases, with 16 bases between them. This CDR3 comprises 15 residues. CDR3 DNA: TGTGCCAGCTCGCTCCAGGTTCAGGACACCGGGGAGCTGTTTTTT. It yields the protein CASSLQVQDTGELFF.

The CDR3 DNA reads as TGTGCCAGCAGCGGGGACAGGGGTAACTATGGCTACACCTTC. It codes for CASSGDRGNYGYTF. The chain joins TRBV5-4 to TRBJ1-2, with 10 bases matching TRBD1. Germline-derived CDR1 and CDR2 are SGHNT and YYREEE (reference sequence). V trimming: 4 bases; J trimming: 1 base; junction bases outside the gene matches: 1. The CDR3 consists of 14 residues. The full variable domain, rest sourced from reference TRBV5-4 and TRBJ1-2, is ETGVTQSPTHLIKTRGQQVTLRCSSQSGHNTVSWYQQALGQGPQFIFQYYREEENGRGNFPPRFSGLQFPNYSSELNVNALELDDSALYLCASSGDRGNYGYTFGSGTRLTVV.

The chain has TRBV28 and TRBJ1-2; tentatively, D is TRBD1 (6 bases). V was pared by 2 bases and J by 2 bases, with 9 bases between. The length of the CDR3 is 14 residues. The germline CDR1 and CDR2 sequences are MDHEN and SYDVKM. The CDR3 nucleotides are TGTGCCAGCAGTTTAGTCGGACAGAACTATGGCTACACCTTC. Encoded protein: CASSLVGQNYGYTF.

This chain joins TRBV21-1 and TRBJ1-3; the D call in the table, TRBD1, was not verified against the DNA. TRBV21-1 is classified as a pseudogene. The CDR3 has 12 amino acids. In nucleotides, the CDR3 is TGTGCCAGCACTTGGCTTGGAAACACCATATATTTT. Its protein is CASTWLGNTIYF.

This clone has only one observation. This chain connects TRBV27 to TRBJ1-4; D gene unclear. V gave up 5 bases and J gave up 5 bases, with 9 bases separating them. CDR1 and CDR2 (germline): MNHEY, SMNVEV (reference sequence). The CDR3 is made up of 13 amino acids. The CDR3 region is CASSIFRNEKLFF. CDR3 bases: TGTGCCAGCAGTATCTTCAGGAATGAAAAACTGTTTTTT.

This chain joins TRBV7-2 and TRBJ2-7; 13 positions match TRBD2. The CDR3 is made up of 16 amino acids. Germline loops: CDR1 SGHTA, CDR2 FQGNSA. Trimming removed 3 bases from V and 5 bases from J; junction bases left unmatched: 7. This CDR3 is CASSFELAGGFNEQYF. The DNA of the CDR3 is TGTGCCAGCAGCTTCGAACTAGCGGGGGGGTTCAACGAGCAGTACTTC.

The V and J genes are TRBV15 and TRBJ1-4; TRBD1 agrees at 7 bases. The trim removed 0 bases at V and 11 bases at J, leaving 12 bases unmatched. The germline gives CDR1 LNHNV, CDR2 YYDKDF (reference sequence). This CDR3 has 16 residues. CDR3 protein: CATSRDSHLTGMKLFF. In nucleotides, the CDR3 is TGTGCCACCAGCAGAGATTCCCACCTGACAGGGATGAAACTGTTTTTT.

The chain recombines TRBV5-1 with TRBJ2-5; TRBD2 matches 8 bases. The V and J ends lost 5 bases and 3 bases, in that order; junction bases with no gene match: 6. CDR3 length: 14 amino acids. Germline CDR1 and CDR2: SGHRS and YFSETQ. The CDR3 loop reads CASSWGLGKETQYF. The CDR3, as DNA: TGCGCCAGCAGTTGGGGACTAGGGAAAGAGACCCAGTACTTC.

J is TRBJ1-2 and V is TRBV9; 11 nucleotides agree with TRBD1. Germline V lookup: CDR1 SGDLS, CDR2 YYNGEE. V gave up 3 bases and J gave up 3 bases; unmatched junction bases: 7. This CDR3 is built from 16 residues. DNA for the CDR3: TGTGCCAGCAGCGCCGAGGGACAGGGGGGGGACTATGGCTACACCTTC. This translates into CASSAEGQGGDYGYTF.

The chain joins TRBV9 to TRBJ2-1, with 7 bases matching TRBD1. V shed 2 bases and J 5 bases; nucleotides not matched to a gene: 10. Germline CDR1 and CDR2: SGDLS and YYNGEE. This CDR3 has 16 residues. The DNA of the CDR3 is TGTGCCAGCAGCGTGGGCTCAAGGGACAGAAACAATGAGCAGTTCTTC. This codes for CASSVGSRDRNNEQFF.

In DNA form, the CDR3 reads TGTGCCAGCAGCTCGGGACTAAATTACAATGAGCAGTTCTTC. This translates into CASSSGLNYNEQFF. The rearrangement links TRBV7-2 to TRBJ2-1, with 7 nucleotides matching TRBD2. V was clipped by 4 bases and J by 4 bases; unmatched bases: 4. Germline CDR1 is SGHTA and CDR2 is FQGNSA. The CDR3 has 14 residues.

J is TRBJ1-5 and V is TRBV28; maybe TRBD1 (5 bases). Per the germline V gene, CDR1 is MDHEN and CDR2 is SYDVKM. There are 15 residues in the CDR3. The germline V and J ends were trimmed by 5 bases and 6 bases, with 17 bases remaining between them. The CDR3 DNA reads TGTGCCAGCAGTGCCACAGGATTTATGGGTCAGCCCCAGCATTTT. It codes for CASSATGFMGQPQHF.

The genes are TRBV19 and TRBJ1-2; no clear D gene. V lost 2 bases to trimming and J lost 1 base, with 8 bases between them. The CDR3 runs 14 residues. Per germline, CDR1 LNHDA and CDR2 SQIVND (reference sequence). The CDR3 bases are TGTGCCAGTAGTATATCCCTTTATAACTATGGCTACACCTTC. Translation: CASSISLYNYGYTF.

This chain links TRBV4-1 with TRBJ1-2; possibly TRBD1 for D (6 bases). Germline CDR1 reads MGHRA; CDR2 reads YSYEKL. Trimming cost V 2 bases and J 4 bases, with 14 bases left between them. The length of the CDR3 is 15 residues. The CDR3 DNA is TGCGCCAGCAGCCAACCACGACAGGCGCTCTATGGCTACACCTTC. Amino acid sequence: CASSQPRQALYGYTF.

This clone was found a few times. V and J are TRBV19 and TRBJ1-5, with D possibly TRBD1 on 6 matching bases. Germline lookup yields CDR1 LNHDA and CDR2 SQIVND (reference sequence). Trimming pared 1 base from V and 5 bases from J, leaving 18 bases between. The CDR3 sequence is 17 residues long. The CDR3 loop is CASSIGGQGYRHQPQHF. The CDR3, as DNA: TGTGCCAGTAGTATAGGGGGGCAGGGCTATAGACATCAGCCCCAGCATTTT.

V is TRBV7-2 and J is TRBJ2-2, with 7 bases lining up with TRBD1. Germline V gene sequence: CDR1 SGHTA, CDR2 FQGNSA. The CDR3 has 15 residues. V was clipped by 4 bases and J by 3 bases; unmatched bases: 5. The DNA of the CDR3 is TGTGCCAGCAGCTCAACAGGGGTTGACACCGGGGAGCTGTTTTTT. Translating gives CASSSTGVDTGELFF.

V and J are TRBV6-5 and TRBJ1-2; the match to TRBD1 covers 11 bases. This CDR3 is built from 14 residues. The germline V gene encodes CDR1 MNHEY and CDR2 SVGAGI. The trim removed 6 bases at V and 8 bases at J, leaving 8 bases unmatched. CDR3 in DNA: TGTGCCAGCAGACGGACAGGGGGCGGTCTGGGCTACACCTTC. It yields the protein CASRRTGGGLGYTF.

This chain links TRBV6-5 with TRBJ2-7; 7 bases are a match to TRBD1. This CDR3 has 13 residues. The V segment lost 5 bases and the J segment 6 bases; nucleotides outside the gene matches: 7. Germline CDR1 reads MNHEY; CDR2 reads SVGAGI. This chain's CDR3 is CASSQTGFGEQYF. DNA for the CDR3: TGTGCCAGCAGTCAGACAGGGTTTGGCGAGCAGTACTTC.

The V and J genes are TRBV19 and TRBJ1-3, with D maybe TRBD1 (6 bases). This CDR3 has 16 residues. The germline V gene has CDR1 LNHDA and CDR2 SQIVND (reference sequence). V lost 4 bases to trimming and J lost 0 bases, with 13 bases between them. The CDR3 DNA reads as TGTGCCAGTAGTAGAACAGGGATGCGCTCTGGAAACACCATATATTTT. Translation gives CASSRTGMRSGNTIYF.

CDR3 loop: CASSEQRTGPNTGELFF. The CDR3 DNA reads as TGTGCCAGCAGTGAACAGAGGACAGGGCCGAACACCGGGGAGCTGTTTTTT. The chain links TRBV25-1 to TRBJ2-2; 8 bases line up with TRBD1. The ends lost 2 bases at V and 0 bases at J; junction bases unmatched: 5. Germline assignment: CDR1 MGHDK and CDR2 SYGVNS. The CDR3 consists of 17 residues.

The chain joins TRBV5-1 to TRBJ2-7, with TRBD2 identical over 9 bases. CDR3 length: 15 amino acids. Germline V gene sequence: CDR1 SGHRS, CDR2 YFSETQ. Losses at the gene ends were 0 bases for V and 6 bases for J; bases not matched to a gene: 7. The CDR3 DNA is TGCGCCAGCAGCTTGGAAGGCGGGGGGGCCGCCGAGCAGTACTTC. This sequence encodes CASSLEGGGAAEQYF.

This sequence joins TRBV6-1 and TRBJ1-2; possible D gene TRBD1, 5 bases. Trimming pared 1 base from V and 7 bases from J, leaving 10 bases between. The CDR3 contains 13 residues. The V gene's germline CDR1 is MNHNS and CDR2 SASEGT. CDR3 in DNA: TGTGCCAGCAGTGAAGGGGGGGTCATTGGCTACACCTTC. The encoded protein is CASSEGGVIGYTF.

V is TRBV5-1 and J is TRBJ2-1; 14 positions match TRBD2. The V gene's germline CDR1 is SGHRS and CDR2 YFSETQ. V lost 4 bases and J lost 6; bases outside the gene matches: 6. The CDR3 is 16 amino acids. This CDR3 reads CASSLEGLAGANEQFF. Here the CDR3 DNA reads TGCGCCAGCAGCCTGGAGGGACTAGCGGGGGCCAATGAGCAGTTCTTC.

This clone was detected only a few times. This chain connects TRBV3-1 (or the pseudogene TRBV3-2) to TRBJ1-6, with D uncertain. V lost 1 base and J lost 7, with 11 bases in between. The length of the CDR3 is 15 residues. Per germline, CDR1 LGHDT and CDR2 YNNKEL (reference sequence). CDR3 DNA sequence: TGTGCCAGCAGCCAAGCAACGGGTGGGAATTCACCCCTCCACTTT. This codes for CASSQATGGNSPLHF.

Concerning this clone itself: The sample carries other DNA sequences with the same CDR3. V is TRBV7-2 and J is TRBJ1-5, with 7 bases matching TRBD1. V gave up 1 base and J gave up 1 base; unmatched junction bases: 4. The CDR3 is 16 residues long. Germline V gene sequence: CDR1 SGHTA, CDR2 FQGNSA. For the CDR3, the DNA is TGTGCCAGCAGCTTAGGACAGGGTGCAAGCAATCAGCCCCAGCATTTT. Translating it yields CASSLGQGASNQPQHF.

The rearrangement links TRBV27 to TRBJ1-1; D is perhaps TRBD1 (5 bases). V lost 4 bases to trimming and J lost 5 bases, with 14 bases between them. This CDR3 has 14 amino acids. Germline V CDR1 and CDR2: MNHEY, SMNVEV (reference sequence). CDR3 region: CASSSQGSRTEAFF. CDR3 bases: TGTGCCAGCAGTTCCCAGGGTTCACGAACTGAAGCTTTCTTT.